These 11 T cell receptor beta chains came from one sample sequenced in a study of cytomegalovirus exposure and HLA in healthy donors. PCR primers comprised 60 Vbeta and 13 Jbeta primers. The assay was immunoSEQ multiplex PCR, and TCRdb's table has in-frame clones only and misses some. The top ten hold roughly 5% of the sample, which has about 62,000 clones, 70% to 75% seen once. The sample taken for sequencing was PBMCs. The receptors here all came from a woman aged 25 to 39 in good health and CMV-seronegative.

The V gene is TRBV2, the J gene TRBJ2-5; D is perhaps TRBD2 (5 bases). V lost 5 bases to trimming and J lost 1 base, with 8 bases between them. Germline assignment: CDR1 SNHLY and CDR2 FYNNEI. The CDR3 runs to 13 residues. The CDR3, as DNA: TGTGCCAGCAGTCCCGGGGTCCAAGAGACCCAGTACTTC. It yields the protein CASSPGVQETQYF.

A note on this clone: Distinct nucleotide sequences in the sample also encode this CDR3. The gene calls are TRBV6-5 and TRBJ1-1; unclear D gene. CDR3 size: 15 residues. The germline V gene has CDR1 MNHEY and CDR2 SVGAGI. The V end was cut by 0 bases, the J end by 2 bases, with 10 bases between. The CDR3 region has the DNA TGTGCCAGCAGTTACTCGAGACAAGCCAACACTGAAGCTTTCTTT. It yields the protein CASSYSRQANTEAFF.

The CDR3 region is CASSLTGTGHNEQFF. Written as DNA, the CDR3 is TGTGCCAGCAGCTTAACCGGGACAGGCCACAATGAGCAGTTCTTC. The chain couples TRBV7-3 to TRBJ2-1, with 8 bases lining up with TRBD1. Germline loops: CDR1 SGHTA, CDR2 FQGTGA. Germline trimming cut 0 bases from V and 5 bases from J; bases unmatched to any gene: 3. CDR3 length: 15 residues.

The J gene is TRBJ1-2, the V gene TRBV29-1, with 9 bases that match TRBD1. CDR3 length: 14 amino acids. V gave up 5 bases and J gave up 0 bases; unmatched junction bases: 4. The germline gives CDR1 SQVTM, CDR2 ANQGSEA. The CDR3 is CSVNRDRANYGYTF. In nucleotides, the CDR3 is TGCAGCGTTAACCGGGACAGGGCTAACTATGGCTACACCTTC.

This clone was seen a single time. J is TRBJ2-2 and V is TRBV6-5; no firm D call. The V end lost 2 bases, the J end lost 1 base, and 5 bases lay between the germline ends. The CDR3 is made up of 14 amino acids. The germline V gene has CDR1 MNHEY and CDR2 SVGAGI. The CDR3 spells CASSYGLNTGELFF. DNA of the CDR3: TGTGCCAGCAGTTACGGGCTGAACACCGGGGAGCTGTTTTTT.

Notes on this clone: Compared with germline, one end of the junction differs, possibly owing to a read error. V is TRBV5-4 and J is TRBJ2-3, with D maybe TRBD2 (6 bases). The CDR3 totals 16 residues. Germline values: CDR1 SGHNT, CDR2 YYREEE (reference sequence). DNA for the CDR3: TGTGCCAGCACCTTGCCGGGACTTTCAATAGGTGATACGCAGTATTTT. It encodes CASTLPGLSIGDTQYF.

This chain uses TRBV7-5 with TRBJ2-7; the D call TRBD2 from the table was never checked on the DNA. TRBV7-5 constitutes a pseudogene. The CDR3 runs 15 residues. The CDR3 region is CVRSCLAGGPYEQYF. The CDR3 DNA reads TGTGTCAGAAGCTGTCTAGCGGGAGGGCCCTACGAGCAGTACTTC.

This clone was observed a handful of times. Other nucleotide sequences from this sample produce the same CDR3. The V gene is TRBV19, the J gene TRBJ1-2; TRBD1 matches 7 bases. Looked up from germline, CDR1 is LNHDA and CDR2 is SQIVND (reference sequence). The CDR3 runs 14 residues. CDR3 residues: CAISKEGAAYGYTF. The CDR3 coding sequence is TGTGCTATTAGCAAAGAGGGGGCGGCATACGGCTACACCTTC.

This clone was detected only once. The chain is built from TRBV7-9 and TRBJ2-2, with D possibly matching TRBD2 (5 bases). The germline V gene encodes CDR1 SEHNR and CDR2 FQNEAQ (reference sequence). There are 16 residues in the CDR3. V gave up 5 bases and J gave up 0 bases, with 13 bases separating them. The CDR3 region is CASSPPGLANTGELFF. As DNA, the CDR3 is TGTGCCAGCAGCCCCCCGGGGTTGGCGAACACCGGGGAGCTGTTTTTT.

The rearrangement links TRBV7-9 to TRBJ2-1, with 8 bases aligning to TRBD2. This CDR3 has 15 amino acids. V lost 6 bases, J lost 4 bases, and 8 bases stayed unmatched. From germline, CDR1 is SEHNR and CDR2 FQNEAQ (reference sequence). DNA of the CDR3: TGTGCCAGCAGTCGTAGCGGGATCGGATACAATGAGCAGTTCTTC. Translated, it gives CASSRSGIGYNEQFF. The full variable domain, with the rest looked up from reference TRBV7-9 and TRBJ2-1, is DTGVSQNPRHKITKRGQNVTFRCDPISEHNRLYWYRQTLGQGPEFLTYFQNEAQLEKSRLLSDRFSAERPKGSFSTLEIQRTEQGDSAMYLCASSRSGIGYNEQFFGPGTRLTVL.

V and J are TRBV30 and TRBJ2-3, with a weak D call TRBD2 (5 bases). The germline gives CDR1 GTSNPN, CDR2 SVGIG (reference sequence). The ends were cut back, 2 bases at V and 3 bases at J, with 15 bases in the middle. This CDR3 region has 15 residues. The CDR3 spells CAWSSRGLGTDTQYF. The CDR3 nucleotides read TGTGCCTGGAGTAGCCGAGGGCTGGGGACAGATACGCAGTATTTT.